This TCR beta chain stems from a study of shared clonotypes between healthy human individuals. The CDR3 totals 10 residues. V lost 8 bases to trimming and J lost 9 bases; unmatched junction nucleotides: 3. Per the germline V gene, CDR1 is MRHNA and CDR2 is SNTAGT. At deep level, the assay was performed. Profiled with immunoSEQ multiplex PCR; TCRdb holds only in-frame clones, not every one. The data hold 2 million or so clones, with about 95% observed a single time. Only CD45RO-negative cells positively selected for CCR7 counted as naive CD8 cells, so terminally differentiated effector memory CD45RA+ cells were excluded. Donors comprised healthy HIV-negative adults lacking recent acute infections or vaccinations.

The chain recombines TRBV6-4 with TRBJ1-1; 7 nucleotides match TRBD1. The sample taken for sequencing was naive CD8+ T cells sorted from blood. This sequence originates from a young man in good health. Written as DNA, the CDR3 is TGTGCCAGCTGGGACAGTAAAGCTTTCTTT. Protein product: CASWDSKAFF.